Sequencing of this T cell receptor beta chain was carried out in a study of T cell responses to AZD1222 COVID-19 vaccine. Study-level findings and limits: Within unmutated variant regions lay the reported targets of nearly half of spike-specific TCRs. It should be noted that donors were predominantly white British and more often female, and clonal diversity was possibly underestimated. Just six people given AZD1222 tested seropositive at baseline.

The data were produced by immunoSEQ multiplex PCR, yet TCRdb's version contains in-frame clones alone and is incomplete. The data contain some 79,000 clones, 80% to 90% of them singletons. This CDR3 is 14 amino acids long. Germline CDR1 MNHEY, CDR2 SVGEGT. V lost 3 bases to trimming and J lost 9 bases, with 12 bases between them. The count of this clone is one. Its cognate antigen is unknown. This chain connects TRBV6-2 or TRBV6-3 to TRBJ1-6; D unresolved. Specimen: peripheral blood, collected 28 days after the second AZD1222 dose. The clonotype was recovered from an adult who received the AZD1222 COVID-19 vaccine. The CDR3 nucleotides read TGTGCCAGCAGTTATACGACCGGGCGTTCACCCCTCCACTTT. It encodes CASSYTTGRSPLHF.